Below, 13 T cell receptor beta chains from the same sample are listed, as sequenced in a study of blood T cell repertoires in COVID-19. Assay used: immunoSEQ multiplex PCR; TCRdb lists only in-frame clones, some missing. This sample yields more than 70,000 clones, of which 80% are seen a single time; 10% belongs to the top ten. The source material was peripheral blood. The receptors shown here come from a woman in her 70s with acute or convalescent COVID-19.

The V and J genes are TRBV29-1 and TRBJ2-5; tentative D call: TRBD1 (6 bases). CDR3 length equals 12 residues. Trimming shortened V by 4 bases and J by 4 bases, and 10 bases separated the two germline ends. Germline assignment: CDR1 SQVTM and CDR2 ANQGSEA. The CDR3 region has the DNA TGCAGCGTTGTATACAGGGCAGAGACCCAGTACTTC. Translation gives CSVVYRAETQYF.

In this sample, this clone turned up a few times. Here the CDR3 reads CASSRQGAITGELFF. CDR3 sequence (DNA): TGTGCCAGCAGTCGACAGGGGGCGATCACCGGGGAGCTGTTTTTT. The gene calls are TRBV6-5 and TRBJ2-2, with 10 bases identical to TRBD1. The germline V gene encodes CDR1 MNHEY and CDR2 SVGAGI. The junction had 4 bases not matched to a gene; V was cut back by 5 bases and J by 4 bases. The CDR3 is 15 amino acids.

V and J are TRBV5-6 and TRBJ2-5, with TRBD1 matching over 7 bases. There are 15 residues in the CDR3. The ends lost 4 bases at V and 4 bases at J; junction bases unmatched: 10. Germline V gene data show CDR1 as SGHDT and CDR2 as YYEEEE. CDR3 sequence: CASSRDSQGRETQYF. CDR3 nucleotide sequence: TGTGCCAGCAGCCGGGACAGCCAAGGGAGAGAGACCCAGTACTTC.

The V call is TRBV4-3, the J call TRBJ2-7; possibly TRBD1 for D (7 bases). Trimming cost V 0 bases and J 9 bases, with 21 bases left between them. Looked up from germline, CDR1 is LGHNA and CDR2 is YSLEER. The length of the CDR3 is 16 residues. CDR3 region: CASSQDAQGGALGQYF. Here the CDR3 DNA reads TGCGCCAGCAGCCAAGATGCGCAGGGGGGAGCGTTGGGGCAGTACTTC.

This clone was seen only once. The CDR3 sequence: CASSYSTGQNSPLHF. CDR3 in DNA: TGTGCCAGCAGTTACTCTACAGGGCAGAATTCACCCCTCCACTTT. The chain joins TRBV6-2 or TRBV6-3 to TRBJ1-6, with D perhaps TRBD1 (6 bases). CDR3 size: 15 residues. V lost 0 bases, J lost 7 bases, and 10 bases lay in between. The germline CDR1 and CDR2 sequences are MNHEY and SVGEGT.

The chain couples TRBV9 to TRBJ2-5; TRBD2 is a possible D gene (5 bases). The CDR3 runs to 14 residues. Germline V gives CDR1 SGDLS, CDR2 YYNGEE. The V end was cut by 0 bases, the J end by 5 bases, with 11 bases between. CDR3 region: CASSVGSSMETQYF. The CDR3 region has the DNA TGTGCCAGCAGCGTAGGGTCTAGCATGGAGACCCAGTACTTC.

This chain joins TRBV5-4 and TRBJ2-5; 9 nucleotides match TRBD1. The V segment lost 5 bases and the J segment 5 bases; nucleotides outside the gene matches: 10. This CDR3 is 15 amino acids long. Germline V gene sequence: CDR1 SGHNT, CDR2 YYREEE (reference sequence). CDR3 in amino acids: CASSSAQGAWETQYF. DNA for the CDR3: TGTGCCAGCAGTTCTGCACAGGGGGCGTGGGAGACCCAGTACTTC. The variable domain in full, completed from reference TRBV5-4 and TRBJ2-5, reads ETGVTQSPTHLIKTRGQQVTLRCSSQSGHNTVSWYQQALGQGPQFIFQYYREEENGRGNFPPRFSGLQFPNYSSELNVNALELDDSALYLCASSSAQGAWETQYFGPGTRLLVL.

The chain recombines TRBV28 with TRBJ1-1; no definite D call. Germline V gene sequence: CDR1 MDHEN, CDR2 SYDVKM. The CDR3 is 13 residues long. V was trimmed by 3 bases and J by 1 base, leaving 6 bases between them. As DNA, the CDR3 is TGTGCCAGCAGTTTTGGCAGGAACACTGAAGCTTTCTTT. This sequence encodes CASSFGRNTEAFF.

This rearrangement joins TRBV4-3 to TRBJ1-4; D unresolved. The CDR3 spans 13 residues. Deletions cut 0 bases from V and 15 bases from J, with 14 bases between. Looked up from germline, CDR1 is LGHNA and CDR2 is YSLEER. The CDR3 loop reads CASSQDLGQILFF. CDR3 nucleotides: TGCGCCAGCAGCCAAGATTTGGGCCAGATCTTGTTTTTT.

This clone appeared a few times. This chain links TRBV7-9 with TRBJ1-6; the match to TRBD1 covers 9 bases. In germline, CDR1 is SEHNR, CDR2 FQNEAQ (reference sequence). Trimming took 5 bases from V and 10 from J; bases not matched to a gene: 9. CDR3 size: 15 residues. This CDR3 is CASSRGTGNGSPLHF. In DNA, the CDR3 is TGTGCCAGCAGCCGAGGGACAGGGAACGGATCACCCCTCCACTTT.

This clone was detected only once. V and J are TRBV6-5 and TRBJ1-1; D remains unclear. The CDR3 length is 14 residues. CDR1 and CDR2 from the germline V gene are MNHEY and SVGAGI. V was pared by 4 bases and J by 1 base, with 10 bases between. The CDR3 sequence: CASSSRPGNTEAFF. As DNA, the CDR3 is TGTGCCAGCAGTTCCCGACCAGGGAACACTGAAGCTTTCTTT.

This chain connects TRBV9 to TRBJ2-5, with D maybe TRBD1 (6 bases). The CDR3 consists of 17 residues. V was trimmed by 3 bases and J by 0 bases, leaving 18 bases between them. Germline assignment: CDR1 SGDLS and CDR2 YYNGEE. Written as DNA, the CDR3 is TGTGCCAGCAGCGCTCCGGCACGGACAGAGTACCAAGAGACCCAGTACTTC. It yields the protein CASSAPARTEYQETQYF.

The CDR3 region is CASSERGQGAVGGSGNTIYF. CDR3 DNA sequence: TGTGCCAGCAGTGAGAGGGGACAGGGGGCCGTCGGAGGGTCAGGAAACACCATATATTTT. The rearrangement links TRBV6-1 to TRBJ1-3, with 12 nucleotides matching TRBD1. Per germline, CDR1 MNHNS and CDR2 SASEGT. The CDR3 contains 20 residues. Germline trimming cut 3 bases from V and 4 bases from J; bases unmatched to any gene: 16.